A single sample is the source of the 14 T cell receptor beta chains below, sequenced in a study of OX40 agonist ivuxolimab in advanced cancers. TCRdb's table, derived via immunoSEQ multiplex PCR, lists solely in-frame clones and lacks some. This table holds 50,000 to 85,000 clones, around 90% found once. The sequencing here drew on CD4+ or CD8+ T cells sorted from blood, taken in a trial of the OX40 agonist ivuxolimab. These receptors all come from an adult with an advanced solid tumor such as melanoma, head and neck, liver or kidney cancer.

The rearrangement uses TRBV6-6 and TRBJ1-5, with 9 bases matching TRBD1. The CDR3 sequence is 15 residues long. J lost 6 bases, V lost 6 bases, and 9 bases had no gene match. Germline V gene sequence: CDR1 MNHNY, CDR2 SVGAGI (reference sequence). DNA of the CDR3: TGTGCCAGCAGGGGACAGGGTCGGTCTGGTCAGCCCCAGCATTTT. Amino acid sequence: CASRGQGRSGQPQHF.

The rearrangement links TRBV6-5 to TRBJ2-5; perhaps D is TRBD1 or TRBD2 (5 bases each). This CDR3 contains 16 residues. Germline V gives CDR1 MNHEY, CDR2 SVGAGI. Trimming cost V 0 bases and J 5 bases, with 16 bases left between them. CDR3 in DNA: TGTGCCAGCAGTTACTCTGGGACCGCCGTAGGGGAGACCCAGTACTTC. It is translated as CASSYSGTAVGETQYF.

About this clone itself: An end of the junction differs from the germline gene, which may be a read error. The chain has TRBV9 and TRBJ1-2; tentative D call: TRBD1 (5 bases). In germline, CDR1 is SGDLS, CDR2 YYNGEE. The CDR3 has 15 amino acids. The CDR3 loop reads CASSEGPGANYGYTF. The CDR3 DNA is TGTGCCAGCAGCGAGGGCCCTGGGGCCAACTATGGTTACACCTTC.

The V call is TRBV11-3, the J call TRBJ2-1, with TRBD1 as a possible D gene (6 bases). Germline V gene sequence: CDR1 SGHNT, CDR2 YENEEA. The CDR3 extends over 11 amino acids. The V and J ends lost 5 bases and 7 bases respectively, with 6 bases between them. The CDR3 region has the DNA TGTGCCAGCAGCCAGGGGAATGAGCAGTTCTTC. It codes for CASSQGNEQFF.

The V and J genes are TRBV11-3 and TRBJ2-3; no definite D call. The CDR3 consists of 15 residues. The V gene's germline CDR1 is SGHNT and CDR2 YENEEA. Trimming pared 0 bases from V and 0 bases from J, leaving 7 bases between. The CDR3 DNA reads TGTGCCAGCAGCTTAGACTCAGCAAGCACAGATACGCAGTATTTT. It specifies CASSLDSASTDTQYF.

For this clone: The same CDR3 also results from other DNA sequences found in this sample. The CDR3 DNA follows: TGCGCCAGCAGCTTCGAGGGGGACTATGGCTACACCTTC. Encoded protein: CASSFEGDYGYTF. The chain is built from TRBV5-1 and TRBJ1-2, with D tentatively TRBD1 (6 bases). Germline V gene data show CDR1 as SGHRS and CDR2 as YFSETQ. V was cut by 2 bases and J by 3 bases, with 8 bases left in between. The CDR3 extends over 13 amino acids.

The chain uses TRBV30 and TRBJ1-1; D uncertain. Per germline, CDR1 GTSNPN and CDR2 SVGIG (reference sequence). This CDR3 spans 14 amino acids. V was trimmed by 2 bases and J by 7 bases, leaving 17 bases between them. CDR3 nucleotides: TGTGCCTGGAGTAATCGGCTGCTCCGGTATGAAGCTTTCTTT. As protein: CAWSNRLLRYEAFF.

V usage is TRBV27 and J usage is TRBJ2-1, with TRBD1 identical over 7 bases. Germline V lookup: CDR1 MNHEY, CDR2 SMNVEV (reference sequence). There are 17 residues in the CDR3. V trimming: 5 bases; J trimming: 0 bases; junction bases outside the gene matches: 10. The CDR3 DNA follows: TGTGCCAGCAGTCGCCTCCAGACAGGGAGCTCCTACAATGAGCAGTTCTTC. Residues: CASSRLQTGSSYNEQFF.

The chain recombines TRBV5-1 with TRBJ2-1; D call uncertain. Trimming took 0 bases from V and 2 from J, leaving 6 bases between them. The CDR3 has 14 amino acids. Looked up from germline, CDR1 is SGHRS and CDR2 is YFSETQ. As DNA, the CDR3 is TGCGCCAGCAGCTTGGGGGGTCCCTACAATGAGCAGTTCTTC. It specifies CASSLGGPYNEQFF.

The chain carries TRBV6-5 and TRBJ2-7, with TRBD1 matching over 7 bases. Trimming took 6 bases from V and 5 from J; bases not matched to a gene: 1. The CDR3 sequence is 11 residues long. The germline CDR1 and CDR2 sequences are MNHEY and SVGAGI. The CDR3 DNA reads as TGTGCCAGCAGCGACAGGGACGAGCAGTACTTC. It encodes CASSDRDEQYF.

The chain joins TRBV7-8 to TRBJ1-4; 7 bases line up with TRBD1. Germline trimming cut 1 base from V and 4 bases from J; bases unmatched to any gene: 18. The germline V gene encodes CDR1 SGHVS and CDR2 FQNEAQ. This CDR3 contains 20 residues. In DNA form, the CDR3 reads TGTGCCAGCAGCTTAGAGTCCGGACCTATTCGGACAGGCAATAATGAAAAACTGTTTTTT. Its translation is CASSLESGPIRTGNNEKLFF.

The V gene is TRBV11-2, the J gene TRBJ1-1; 7 bases match TRBD1. The junction had 3 bases not matched to a gene; V was cut back by 4 bases and J by 1 base. This CDR3 has 14 residues. The germline gives CDR1 SGHAT, CDR2 FQNNGV. CDR3 sequence: CASSWGQKNTEAFF. The CDR3 bases are TGTGCCAGCAGCTGGGGACAGAAGAACACTGAAGCTTTCTTT.

The V call is TRBV27, the J call TRBJ1-1, with 8 positions matching TRBD1. CDR3 size: 15 residues. CDR1 and CDR2 (germline): MNHEY, SMNVEV (reference sequence). Trimming removed 3 bases from V and 4 bases from J; junction bases left unmatched: 7. CDR3 sequence reads: CASSFYYQGATEAFF. CDR3 nucleotides: TGTGCCAGCAGTTTCTATTACCAGGGGGCCACTGAAGCTTTCTTT.

This clone showed up just once. The V call is TRBV5-1, the J call TRBJ2-2; the D gene is possibly TRBD1 (5 bases). CDR1 and CDR2 from the germline V gene are SGHRS and YFSETQ. V lost 5 bases, J lost 3 bases, and 11 bases lay in between. The CDR3 extends over 14 amino acids. CDR3 loop: CASRLIQDTGELFF. The CDR3 DNA is TGCGCCAGCAGACTCATACAGGACACCGGGGAGCTGTTTTTT.